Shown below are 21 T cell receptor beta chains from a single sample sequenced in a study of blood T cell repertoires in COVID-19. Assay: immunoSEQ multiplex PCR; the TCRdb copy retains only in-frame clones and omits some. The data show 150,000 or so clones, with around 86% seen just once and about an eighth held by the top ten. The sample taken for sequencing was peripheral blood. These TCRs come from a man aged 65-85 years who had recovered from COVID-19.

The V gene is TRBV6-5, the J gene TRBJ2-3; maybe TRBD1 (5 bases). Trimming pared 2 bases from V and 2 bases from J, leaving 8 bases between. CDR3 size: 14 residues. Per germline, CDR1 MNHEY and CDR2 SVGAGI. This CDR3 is CASSYPGPTDTQYF. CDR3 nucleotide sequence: TGTGCCAGCAGTTACCCAGGGCCCACAGATACGCAGTATTTT.

The chain's CDR3 is CAWSQQGEAFF. The CDR3 nucleotides are TGTGCCTGGAGTCAACAGGGGGAAGCTTTCTTT. The V call is TRBV30, the J call TRBJ1-1; 7 nucleotides align to TRBD1. CDR3 length equals 11 residues. Germline CDR1 is GTSNPN and CDR2 is SVGIG (reference sequence). The ends lost 2 bases at V and 8 bases at J; junction bases unmatched: 2.

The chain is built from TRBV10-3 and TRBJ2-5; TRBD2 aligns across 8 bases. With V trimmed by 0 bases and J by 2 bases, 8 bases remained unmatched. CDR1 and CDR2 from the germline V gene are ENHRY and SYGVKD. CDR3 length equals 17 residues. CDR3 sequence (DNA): TGTGCCATCAGTGAGTCGTTACGGGAGGGATTACAAGAGACCCAGTACTTC. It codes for CAISESLREGLQETQYF.

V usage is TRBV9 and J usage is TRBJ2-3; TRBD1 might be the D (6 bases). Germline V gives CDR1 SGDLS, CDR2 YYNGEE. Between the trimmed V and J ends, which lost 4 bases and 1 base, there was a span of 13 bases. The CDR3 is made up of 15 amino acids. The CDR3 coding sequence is TGTGCCAGCAGCCCATGGGGGCGAGGCACAGATACGCAGTATTTT. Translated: CASSPWGRGTDTQYF. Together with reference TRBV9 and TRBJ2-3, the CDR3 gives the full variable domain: DSGVTQTPKHLITATGQRVTLRCSPRSGDLSVYWYQQSLDQGLQFLIQYYNGEERAKGNILERFSAQQFPDLHSELNLSSLELGDSALYFCASSPWGRGTDTQYFGPGTRLTVL.

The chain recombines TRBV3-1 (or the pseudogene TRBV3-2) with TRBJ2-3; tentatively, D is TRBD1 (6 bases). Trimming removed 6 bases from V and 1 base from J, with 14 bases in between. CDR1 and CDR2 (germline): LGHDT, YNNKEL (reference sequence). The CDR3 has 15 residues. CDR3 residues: CASSPRAGGTDTQYF. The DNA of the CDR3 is TGTGCCAGCAGTCCTCGGGCAGGGGGCACAGATACGCAGTATTTT.

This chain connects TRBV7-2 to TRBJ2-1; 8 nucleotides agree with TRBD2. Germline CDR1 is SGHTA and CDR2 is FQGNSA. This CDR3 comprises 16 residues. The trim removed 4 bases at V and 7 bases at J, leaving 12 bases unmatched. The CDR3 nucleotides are TGTGCCAGCAGCTCCGGGACGGGAGGGCTCTTGAATGAGCAGTTCTTC. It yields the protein CASSSGTGGLLNEQFF.

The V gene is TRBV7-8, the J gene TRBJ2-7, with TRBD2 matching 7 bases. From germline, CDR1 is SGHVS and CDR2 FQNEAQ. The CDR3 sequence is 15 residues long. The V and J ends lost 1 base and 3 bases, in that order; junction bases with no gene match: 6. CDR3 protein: CASSLVAGVGYEQYF. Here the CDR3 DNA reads TGTGCCAGCAGCTTAGTGGCGGGAGTGGGCTACGAGCAGTACTTC.

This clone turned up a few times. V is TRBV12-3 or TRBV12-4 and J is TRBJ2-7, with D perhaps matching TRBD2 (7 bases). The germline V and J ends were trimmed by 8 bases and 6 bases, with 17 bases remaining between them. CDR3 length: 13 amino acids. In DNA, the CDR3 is TGTGCCAGCCTTTTGGGAGGGGGGGGCGAGCAGTACTTC. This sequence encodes CASLLGGGGEQYF.

The DNA for the CDR3 is TGTGCCTGGAGTGCCGCGGGGGGTGAGACCCAGTACTTC. Translation gives CAWSAAGGETQYF. The chain recombines TRBV30 with TRBJ2-5, with 8 bases that match TRBD2. The ends lost 1 base at V and 5 bases at J; junction bases unmatched: 3. CDR3 size: 13 residues. CDR1 and CDR2 from the germline V gene are GTSNPN and SVGIG (reference sequence).

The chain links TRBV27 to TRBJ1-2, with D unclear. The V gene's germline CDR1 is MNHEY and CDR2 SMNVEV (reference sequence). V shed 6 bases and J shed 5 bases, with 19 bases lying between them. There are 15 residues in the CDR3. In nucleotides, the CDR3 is TGTGCCAGCAGCCAAACGGGGTCCGGAGTTTATGGCTACACCTTC. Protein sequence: CASSQTGSGVYGYTF.

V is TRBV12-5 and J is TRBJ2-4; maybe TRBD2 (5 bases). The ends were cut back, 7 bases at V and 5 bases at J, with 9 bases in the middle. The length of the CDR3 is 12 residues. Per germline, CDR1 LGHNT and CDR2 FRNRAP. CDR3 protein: CASALDQNIQYF. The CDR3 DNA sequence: TGTGCTAGTGCACTAGATCAAAACATTCAGTACTTC.

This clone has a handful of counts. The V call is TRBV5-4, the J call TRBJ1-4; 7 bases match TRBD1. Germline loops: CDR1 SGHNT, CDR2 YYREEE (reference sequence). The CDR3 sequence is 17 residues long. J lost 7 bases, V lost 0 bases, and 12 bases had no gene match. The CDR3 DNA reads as TGTGCCAGCAGCTTGGGACAGGGCCTGAAAACGGTTGAAAAACTGTTTTTT. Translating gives CASSLGQGLKTVEKLFF.

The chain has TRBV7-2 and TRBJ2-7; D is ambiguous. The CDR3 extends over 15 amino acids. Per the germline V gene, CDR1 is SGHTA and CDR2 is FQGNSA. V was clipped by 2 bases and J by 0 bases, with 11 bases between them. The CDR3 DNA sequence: TGTGCCAGCAGCTTACTCCGCTCCAGCTCCTACGAGCAGTACTTC. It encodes CASSLLRSSSYEQYF.

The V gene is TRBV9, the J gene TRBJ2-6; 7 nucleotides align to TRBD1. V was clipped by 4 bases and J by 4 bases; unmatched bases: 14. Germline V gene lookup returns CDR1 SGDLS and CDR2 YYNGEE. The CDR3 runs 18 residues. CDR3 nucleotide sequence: TGTGCCAGCAGCAGCCAAGGGGGCGCGTCCTCCGGGGCCAACGTCCTGACTTTC. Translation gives CASSSQGGASSGANVLTF.

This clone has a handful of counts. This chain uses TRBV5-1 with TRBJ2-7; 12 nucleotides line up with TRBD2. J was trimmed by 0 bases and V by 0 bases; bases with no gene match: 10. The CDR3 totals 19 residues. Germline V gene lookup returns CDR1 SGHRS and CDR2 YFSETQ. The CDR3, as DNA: TGCGCCAGCAGCTTGGAGACTAGCGGGAGTACAAGGGGCTCCTACGAGCAGTACTTC. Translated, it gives CASSLETSGSTRGSYEQYF.

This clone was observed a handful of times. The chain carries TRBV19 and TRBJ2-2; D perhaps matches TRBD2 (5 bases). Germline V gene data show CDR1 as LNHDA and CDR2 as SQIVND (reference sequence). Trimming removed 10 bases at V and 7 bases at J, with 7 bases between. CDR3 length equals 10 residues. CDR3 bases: TGTGCCACGGGAATCGGGGAGCTGTTTTTT. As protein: CATGIGELFF.

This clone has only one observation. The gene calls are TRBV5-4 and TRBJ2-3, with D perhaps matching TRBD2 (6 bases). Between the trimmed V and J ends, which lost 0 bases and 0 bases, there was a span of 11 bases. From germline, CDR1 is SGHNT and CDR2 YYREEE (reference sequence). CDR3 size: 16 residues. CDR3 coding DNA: TGTGCCAGCAGCTTGGGCGGGACCGCTAGCACAGATACGCAGTATTTT. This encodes CASSLGGTASTDTQYF. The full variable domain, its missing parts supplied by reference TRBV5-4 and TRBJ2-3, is ETGVTQSPTHLIKTRGQQVTLRCSSQSGHNTVSWYQQALGQGPQFIFQYYREEENGRGNFPPRFSGLQFPNYSSELNVNALELDDSALYLCASSLGGTASTDTQYFGPGTRLTVL.

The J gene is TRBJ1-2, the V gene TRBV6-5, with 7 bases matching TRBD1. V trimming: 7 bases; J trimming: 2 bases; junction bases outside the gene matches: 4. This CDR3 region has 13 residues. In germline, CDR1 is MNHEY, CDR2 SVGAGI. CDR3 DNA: TGTGCCAGCACCTTGACAGGGAACTATGGCTACACCTTC. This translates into CASTLTGNYGYTF.

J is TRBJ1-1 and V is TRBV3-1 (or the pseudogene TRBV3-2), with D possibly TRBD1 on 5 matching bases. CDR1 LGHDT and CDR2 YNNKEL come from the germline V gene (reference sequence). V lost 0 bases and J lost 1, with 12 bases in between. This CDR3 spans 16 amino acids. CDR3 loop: CASSQDRGWGNTEAFF. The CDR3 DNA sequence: TGTGCCAGCAGCCAAGATAGGGGTTGGGGGAACACTGAAGCTTTCTTT.

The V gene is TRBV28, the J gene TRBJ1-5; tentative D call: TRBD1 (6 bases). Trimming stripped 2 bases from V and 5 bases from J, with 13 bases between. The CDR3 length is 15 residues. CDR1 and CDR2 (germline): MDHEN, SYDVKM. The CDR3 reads CASSLKTGLYQPQHF. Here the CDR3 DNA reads TGTGCCAGCAGTTTAAAGACAGGACTGTATCAGCCCCAGCATTTT.

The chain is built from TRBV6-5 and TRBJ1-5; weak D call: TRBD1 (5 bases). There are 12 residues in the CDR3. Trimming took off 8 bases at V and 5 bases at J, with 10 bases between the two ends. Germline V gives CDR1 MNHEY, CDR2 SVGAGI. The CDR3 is CASQGQYQPQHF. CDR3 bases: TGTGCCAGCCAGGGCCAATATCAGCCCCAGCATTTT.